A selection of T cell receptor beta chains follows, all from one sample in a study of T cell repertoires in cytomegalovirus infection. TCRdb reprocessed the reads via MiXCR and lists one record per CDR3 protein. The sample records about 200,000 distinct CDR3 sequences, about a tenth being singletons. The sample comprised PBMCs. The receptor source for this set is a human donor in good health (CMV status not recorded). Some clones in this sample may be carry-over from other donors' samples. Each CDR3 is given with its conserved first and last residue. The D gene is left open where the match is weak. Size tells how often a clone was seen (once, few, many) or the class of an expanded clone, and some rows leave it out.

J gene: TRBJ2-1
clone size: many
D gene: NA
V gene: TRBV7-6
CDR3 DNA: TGTGCCAGCAGCCAGGACCCGAGCTCCTACAATGAGCAGTTCTTC
CDR3 protein: CASSQDPSSYNEQFF

J gene: TRBJ2-1
clone size: NA
D gene: TRBD2
V gene: TRBV20-1
CDR3 DNA: TGCAGTGCTGCCCCATCTAGCGGGAGAGGGTTTGGGCAGTTCTTC
CDR3 protein: CSAAPSSGRGFGQFF

J gene: TRBJ1-2
clone size: few
D gene: NA
V gene: TRBV20-1
CDR3 DNA: TGCAGTGCTAGAGGAGGGACGGTGCAACCGGGTGGCTACACCTTC
CDR3 protein: CSARGGTVQPGGYTF

J gene: TRBJ2-1
clone size: NA
D gene: TRBD2
V gene: TRBV2
CDR3 DNA: TGTGCCAGCAGGATCGGACTAGCGGGGGGGAGTGAGCAGTTCTTC
CDR3 protein: CASRIGLAGGSEQFF

J gene: TRBJ2-6
clone size: many
D gene: NA
V gene: TRBV28
CDR3 DNA: TGTGCCAGCAGAGGCAGGGGAGCTGGGGCCAACGTCCTGACTTTC
CDR3 protein: CASRGRGAGANVLTF

J gene: TRBJ2-1
clone size: NA
D gene: TRBD2
V gene: TRBV4-2
CDR3 DNA: TGTGCCAGCAGCCAAGCTCCTAGCGGGTACAATGAGCAGTTCTTC
CDR3 protein: CASSQAPSGYNEQFF

J gene: TRBJ2-7
clone size: many
D gene: TRBD2
V gene: TRBV20-1
CDR3 DNA: TGCAGTGCTAGAGCCCGGACTAGCGGGAGGATGAGCTACGAGCAGTACTTC
CDR3 protein: CSARARTSGRMSYEQYF

J gene: TRBJ1-1
clone size: NA
D gene: NA
V gene: TRBV30
CDR3 DNA: TGTGCCTGGAGTGTACTGTCACATTCCGCTGGCACTGAAGCTTTCTTT
CDR3 protein: CAWSVLSHSAGTEAFF

J gene: TRBJ2-2
clone size: few
D gene: NA
V gene: TRBV28
CDR3 DNA: TGTGCCAGCAGTTTACCCTTAGGGGGTCGGTGGTCCGGGGAGCTGTTTTTT
CDR3 protein: CASSLPLGGRWSGELFF

J gene: TRBJ2-7
clone size: few
D gene: TRBD1
V gene: TRBV2
CDR3 DNA: TGTGCCAGCAGGAAGACAGGGGGTAAGCGCGAGCAGTACTTC
CDR3 protein: CASRKTGGKREQYF

J gene: TRBJ1-1
clone size: NA
D gene: NA
V gene: TRBV29-1
CDR3 DNA: TGCAGCGTTTCGCGGGGGGGCACTGAAGCTTTCTTT
CDR3 protein: CSVSRGGTEAFF

J gene: TRBJ2-3
clone size: many
D gene: TRBD2
V gene: TRBV11-2
CDR3 DNA: TGTGCCAGCAGCTTAGATCTTAGCGGGGGGCCCACAGATACGCAGTATTTT
CDR3 protein: CASSLDLSGGPTDTQYF

J gene: TRBJ2-7
clone size: many
D gene: TRBD1
V gene: TRBV6-2/TRBV6-3
CDR3 DNA: TGTGCCAGCAGTCCGACAGGGAACTACGAGCAGTACTTC
CDR3 protein: CASSPTGNYEQYF

J gene: TRBJ2-5
clone size: many
D gene: NA
V gene: TRBV2
CDR3 DNA: TGTGCCAGCAGGGAATTTCAAGAGACCCAGTACTTC
CDR3 protein: CASREFQETQYF

J gene: TRBJ1-4
clone size: many
D gene: NA
V gene: TRBV20-1
CDR3 DNA: TGCAGTGCAACTTCAGGGAGTAATGAAAAACTGTTTTTT
CDR3 protein: CSATSGSNEKLFF

J gene: TRBJ2-7
clone size: few
D gene: TRBD2
V gene: TRBV20-1
CDR3 DNA: TGCAGTGCTGACTCGGGACTAGCGGGAGGCGCTAGTTCCTACGAGCAGTACTTC
CDR3 protein: CSADSGLAGGASSYEQYF

J gene: TRBJ2-1
clone size: NA
D gene: TRBD2
V gene: TRBV5-4
CDR3 DNA: TGTGCCAGCAGCTTGTCCCTAGCGGGAGGGCGAAATGAGCAGTTCTTC
CDR3 protein: CASSLSLAGGRNEQFF

J gene: TRBJ1-1
clone size: many
D gene: NA
V gene: TRBV18
CDR3 DNA: TGTGCCAGCTCACCACCTACGGGGGGCGCCTCTGAAGCTTTCTTT
CDR3 protein: CASSPPTGGASEAFF

J gene: TRBJ2-3
clone size: medium-sized
D gene: TRBD2
V gene: TRBV7-8
CDR3 DNA: TGTGCCAGCAGCCCGCGCGGGGGGAACACAGATACGCAGTATTTT
CDR3 protein: CASSPRGGNTDTQYF

J gene: TRBJ2-2
clone size: many
D gene: TRBD2
V gene: TRBV7-8
CDR3 DNA: TGTGCCAGCAGCTTAGCAGGACTAGCGGGAGGGCCGAGGAACACCGGGGAGCTGTTTTTT
CDR3 protein: CASSLAGLAGGPRNTGELFF

J gene: TRBJ1-4
clone size: many
D gene: NA
V gene: TRBV7-2
CDR3 DNA: TGTGCCAGCAGCGGGCGGGATCAGGGAGAAAAACTGTTTTTT
CDR3 protein: CASSGRDQGEKLFF

J gene: TRBJ2-7
clone size: few
D gene: TRBD2
V gene: TRBV27
CDR3 DNA: TGTGCCAGCAGTTTAGCGGGAGGGCCGGTTCTCGAGCAGTACTTC
CDR3 protein: CASSLAGGPVLEQYF

J gene: TRBJ2-1
clone size: many
D gene: NA
V gene: TRBV4-3
CDR3 DNA: TGCGCCAGCAGCCCCCGGAGGATTGGCGATGAGCAGTTCTTC
CDR3 protein: CASSPRRIGDEQFF

J gene: TRBJ1-6
clone size: many
D gene: NA
V gene: TRBV7-9
CDR3 DNA: TGTGCCAGCAGCCCCCAGGTTGGGAATTCACCCCTCCACTTT
CDR3 protein: CASSPQVGNSPLHF

J gene: TRBJ1-1
clone size: NA
D gene: NA
V gene: TRBV28
CDR3 DNA: TGTGCCAGCAGTTTTGAAGGGCGGCCAGAAGCTTTCTTT
CDR3 protein: CASSFEGRPEAFF

J gene: TRBJ2-3
clone size: NA
D gene: NA
V gene: TRBV10-3
CDR3 DNA: TGTGCCATCAGTCGGGGGACCCCCCTCGACACAGATACGCAGTATTTT
CDR3 protein: CAISRGTPLDTDTQYF

J gene: TRBJ1-4
clone size: NA
D gene: NA
V gene: TRBV18
CDR3 DNA: TGTGCCAGCTCACCGAAAGGGGAAAAACTGTTTTTT
CDR3 protein: CASSPKGEKLFF

J gene: TRBJ2-5
clone size: many
D gene: TRBD2
V gene: TRBV11-2
CDR3 DNA: TGTGCCAGCAGCTTAACCGAAGCGGGGGGGCTAGAGACCCAGTACTTC
CDR3 protein: CASSLTEAGGLETQYF

J gene: TRBJ2-3
clone size: NA
D gene: NA
V gene: TRBV12-3/TRBV12-4
CDR3 DNA: TGTGCCAGCACTTCCAGTGGAGGGAGCGGGAGCACAGATACGCAGTATTTT
CDR3 protein: CASTSSGGSGSTDTQYF

J gene: TRBJ1-3
clone size: many
D gene: NA
V gene: TRBV11-2
CDR3 DNA: TGTGCCAGCAGGGGTGGAGGAAACACCATATATTTT
CDR3 protein: CASRGGGNTIYF

J gene: TRBJ2-5
clone size: NA
D gene: NA
V gene: TRBV7-9
CDR3 DNA: TGTGCCAGCGCGCTGGGCGGAGCACGGGGGCAAGAGACCCAGTACTTC
CDR3 protein: CASALGGARGQETQYF

J gene: TRBJ2-2
clone size: few
D gene: NA
V gene: TRBV24-1
CDR3 DNA: TGTGCCACCAGGCTCAGCCCCACCGGGGAGCTGTTTTTT
CDR3 protein: CATRLSPTGELFF

J gene: TRBJ2-7
clone size: few
D gene: TRBD1
V gene: TRBV20-1
CDR3 DNA: TGCAGTGCTAGGGGTTTCGGACAGGGACTCGACGAGCAGTACTTC
CDR3 protein: CSARGFGQGLDEQYF

J gene: TRBJ2-3
clone size: NA
D gene: NA
V gene: TRBV28
CDR3 DNA: TGTGCCAGCAGTTTAGCCTCGGACAGCACAGATACGCAGTATTTT
CDR3 protein: CASSLASDSTDTQYF

J gene: TRBJ2-1
clone size: many
D gene: NA
V gene: TRBV7-2
CDR3 DNA: TGTGCCAGCAGCTTAGAATACAGGGTTTCCTACAATGAGCAGTTCTTC
CDR3 protein: CASSLEYRVSYNEQFF

J gene: TRBJ2-7
clone size: NA
D gene: NA
V gene: TRBV29-1
CDR3 DNA: TGCAGCGTTGTGGGGAGCTCCTACGAGCAGTACTTC
CDR3 protein: CSVVGSSYEQYF

J gene: TRBJ2-3
clone size: few
D gene: TRBD2
V gene: TRBV20-1
CDR3 DNA: TGCAGTGCTAGAGATTTTCTCGGGACTAGCGGAAAAACCACCACAGATACGCAGTATTTT
CDR3 protein: CSARDFLGTSGKTTTDTQYF

J gene: TRBJ1-2
clone size: many
D gene: NA
V gene: TRBV7-2
CDR3 DNA: TGTGCCAGCAGCTTACAAGGGGAGGGCTATGGCTACACCTTC
CDR3 protein: CASSLQGEGYGYTF

J gene: TRBJ2-1
clone size: many
D gene: TRBD2
V gene: TRBV7-2
CDR3 DNA: TGTGCCAGCAGCTTCCCAGCGGGAGGGCGGGTCAATGAGCAGTTCTTC
CDR3 protein: CASSFPAGGRVNEQFF

J gene: TRBJ1-2
clone size: few
D gene: NA
V gene: TRBV25-1
CDR3 DNA: TGTGCCAGCACCAGTAACTATGGCTACACCTTC
CDR3 protein: CASTSNYGYTF

J gene: TRBJ2-4
clone size: NA
D gene: NA
V gene: TRBV18
CDR3 DNA: TGTGCCAGCTCACCCCGGACCTCAGCCAAAAACATTCAGTACTTC
CDR3 protein: CASSPRTSAKNIQYF

J gene: TRBJ1-5
clone size: many
D gene: NA
V gene: TRBV18
CDR3 DNA: TGTGCCAGCTCACCCGACCCAGGGGCATCTAATCAGCCCCAGCATTTT
CDR3 protein: CASSPDPGASNQPQHF

J gene: TRBJ2-5
clone size: few
D gene: NA
V gene: TRBV20-1
CDR3 DNA: TGCAGTGCTCGACGGAGGGGATACTTGGAGACCCAGTACTTC
CDR3 protein: CSARRRGYLETQYF

J gene: TRBJ1-5
clone size: few
D gene: NA
V gene: TRBV24-1
CDR3 DNA: TGTGCCACCAGTGAAGGGTTTAGCAATCAGCCCCAGCATTTT
CDR3 protein: CATSEGFSNQPQHF

J gene: TRBJ1-6
clone size: NA
D gene: NA
V gene: TRBV2
CDR3 DNA: TGTGCCAGCAGTGAAGGGCAGGGAGGTACCTATAATTCACCCCTCCACTTT
CDR3 protein: CASSEGQGGTYNSPLHF

J gene: TRBJ2-7
clone size: many
D gene: NA
V gene: TRBV7-9
CDR3 DNA: TGTGCCAGCAGCTTAGCCGGCCTGCCCTACGAGCAGTACTTC
CDR3 protein: CASSLAGLPYEQYF

J gene: TRBJ1-4
clone size: many
D gene: TRBD1
V gene: TRBV7-8
CDR3 DNA: TGTGCCAGCAGCTCACGGGGACAGGGCAATGAAAAACTGTTTTTT
CDR3 protein: CASSSRGQGNEKLFF

J gene: TRBJ1-1
clone size: NA
D gene: TRBD1
V gene: TRBV6-2/TRBV6-3
CDR3 DNA: TGTGCCAGCAGTATCGACAGGGGGCGGACTGAAGCTTTCTTT
CDR3 protein: CASSIDRGRTEAFF

J gene: TRBJ2-7
clone size: many
D gene: NA
V gene: TRBV7-3
CDR3 DNA: TGTGCCAGCAGCTTAATCCCGGCTCCCGGGACACTCTACGAGCAGTACTTC
CDR3 protein: CASSLIPAPGTLYEQYF

J gene: TRBJ1-5
clone size: NA
D gene: NA
V gene: TRBV4-3
CDR3 DNA: TGCGCCAGCAGCCAAGTCCCGGGAGGGCAGCCCCAGCATTTT
CDR3 protein: CASSQVPGGQPQHF

J gene: TRBJ1-1
clone size: few
D gene: NA
V gene: TRBV14
CDR3 DNA: TGTGCCAGCAGACCAGACAGACACACTGAAGCTTTCTTT
CDR3 protein: CASRPDRHTEAFF

J gene: TRBJ2-3
clone size: many
D gene: NA
V gene: TRBV7-2
CDR3 DNA: TGTGCCAGCGGGAAATGGGGGGTGGATACGCAGTATTTT
CDR3 protein: CASGKWGVDTQYF

J gene: TRBJ1-4
clone size: few
D gene: TRBD1
V gene: TRBV28
CDR3 DNA: TGTGCCGTTCCAACTTCCCGACAGGGGGCGAGGACTAATGAAAAACTGTTTTTT
CDR3 protein: CAVPTSRQGARTNEKLFF

J gene: TRBJ2-1
clone size: NA
D gene: NA
V gene: TRBV6-2/TRBV6-3
CDR3 DNA: TGTGCCAGCAGTTACGAACGGGAGTTTCGCAATGAGCAGTTCTTC
CDR3 protein: CASSYEREFRNEQFF

J gene: TRBJ1-1
clone size: NA
D gene: NA
V gene: TRBV4-2
CDR3 DNA: TGTGCCAGCAGCCAAGAACCCATGAACACTGAAGCTTTCTTT
CDR3 protein: CASSQEPMNTEAFF